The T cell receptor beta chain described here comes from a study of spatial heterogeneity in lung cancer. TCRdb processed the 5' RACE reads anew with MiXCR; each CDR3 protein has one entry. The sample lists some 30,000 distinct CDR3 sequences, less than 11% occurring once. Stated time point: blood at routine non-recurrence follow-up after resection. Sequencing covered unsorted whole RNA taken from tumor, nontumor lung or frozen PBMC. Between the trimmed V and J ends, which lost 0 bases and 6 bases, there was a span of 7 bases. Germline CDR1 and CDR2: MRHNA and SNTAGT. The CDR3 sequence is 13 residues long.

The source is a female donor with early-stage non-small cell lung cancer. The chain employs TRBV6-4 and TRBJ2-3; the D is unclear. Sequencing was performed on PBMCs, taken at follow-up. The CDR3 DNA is TGTGCCAGCAGTGACTCTGGGTTGGATACGCAGTATTTT. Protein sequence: CASSDSGLDTQYF.